These 27 T cell receptor beta chains share one sample of origin, sequenced in a study of blood T cell repertoires in COVID-19. Libraries were prepared by immunoSEQ multiplex PCR; TCRdb keeps only in-frame clonotypes and omits some of them. The sample shows approximately 210,000 clones, almost 85% of them seen only once. The sample comprised peripheral blood. The receptors shown here come from a middle-aged woman with acute or convalescent COVID-19.

J is TRBJ1-5 and V is TRBV7-9, with unresolved D. Germline V CDR1 and CDR2: SEHNR, FQNEAQ (reference sequence). CDR3 length: 14 amino acids. Trimming took off 5 bases at V and 1 base at J, with 9 bases between the two ends. The CDR3 DNA is TGTGCCAGCAGCCCAGGAGGAAGCAATCAGCCCCAGCATTTT. Protein sequence: CASSPGGSNQPQHF.

This chain uses TRBV5-1 with TRBJ1-1, with D possibly being TRBD1 (6 bases). Germline CDR1 SGHRS, CDR2 YFSETQ. Between the trimmed V and J ends, which lost 1 base and 3 bases, there was a span of 10 bases. CDR3 length equals 14 residues. CDR3 amino acids: CASSLSGGDTEAFF. The DNA of the CDR3 is TGCGCCAGCAGCTTGAGTGGGGGCGACACTGAAGCTTTCTTT.

The chain joins TRBV14 to TRBJ2-1; D possibly corresponds to TRBD1 (6 bases). The germline gives CDR1 SGHDN, CDR2 FVKESK. This CDR3 comprises 17 residues. V lost 3 bases, J lost 7 bases, and 22 bases lay in between. CDR3 protein: CASSHYFSSRDKNEQFF. The CDR3 region has the DNA TGTGCCAGCAGCCATTACTTCTCTAGTAGGGACAAAAATGAGCAGTTCTTC.

This chain joins TRBV20-1 and TRBJ2-7; 7 nucleotides align to TRBD1. J gave up 0 bases and V 3 bases, and 5 bases lay outside the gene matches. The CDR3 sequence is 14 residues long. Germline CDR1 and CDR2: DFQATT and SNEGSKA (reference sequence). CDR3: CSASTGVASYEQYF. As DNA, the CDR3 is TGCAGTGCTAGTACAGGGGTTGCCTCCTACGAGCAGTACTTC.

The genes are TRBV7-2 and TRBJ2-7; TRBD1 aligns across 8 bases. The CDR3 is 14 amino acids. Per germline, CDR1 SGHTA and CDR2 FQGNSA. V trimming: 4 bases; J trimming: 0 bases; junction bases outside the gene matches: 2. The CDR3 sequence is CASSSQGASYEQYF. The CDR3 bases are TGTGCCAGCAGCTCCCAGGGGGCCTCCTACGAGCAGTACTTC.

About this clone: Germline is not matched at one junction end, which may reflect a read error. The chain combines TRBV5-1 with TRBJ1-4; D gene ambiguous. The CDR3 has 12 residues. Germline loops: CDR1 SGHRS, CDR2 YFSETQ. This CDR3 reads CASSTTNEKLFF. CDR3 coding DNA: TGCGCCAGCAGCACAACAAATGAAAAACTGTTTTTT.

This clone was observed a handful of times. The chain is built from TRBV6-1 and TRBJ1-1; no clear D gene. The CDR3 is 16 amino acids. V lost 3 bases to trimming and J lost 1 base, with 15 bases between them. The germline V gene encodes CDR1 MNHNS and CDR2 SASEGT. The CDR3 loop is CASSEISGWANTEAFF. Here the CDR3 DNA reads TGTGCCAGCAGTGAGATCTCGGGGTGGGCGAACACTGAAGCTTTCTTT.

V and J are TRBV29-1 and TRBJ1-5; D not resolved. Deletions cut 4 bases from V and 2 bases from J, with 6 bases between. The germline V gene has CDR1 SQVTM and CDR2 ANQGSEA. The CDR3 consists of 12 residues. The CDR3 bases are TGCAGCGTTGTAATAGGCAATCAGCCCCAGCATTTT. Translated: CSVVIGNQPQHF.

The chain combines TRBV7-2 with TRBJ2-6; weak D call: TRBD2 (6 bases). The germline gives CDR1 SGHTA, CDR2 FQGNSA. Trimming took off 2 bases at V and 1 base at J, with 18 bases between the two ends. The CDR3 is 19 amino acids. Written as DNA, the CDR3 is TGTGCCAGCAGCTTACTCCGGGGAGGAGGCTTTTCTGGGGCCAACGTCCTGACTTTC. The encoded protein is CASSLLRGGGFSGANVLTF. Full variable domain (outside the CDR3, taken from reference TRBV7-2 and TRBJ2-6): GAGVSQSPSNKVTEKGKDVELRCDPISGHTALYWYRQSLGQGLEFLIYFQGNSAPDKSGLPSDRFSAERTGGSVSTLTIQRTQQEDSAVYLCASSLLRGGGFSGANVLTFGAGSRLTVL.

The V call is TRBV30, the J call TRBJ1-6; 7 positions agree with TRBD1. CDR1 and CDR2 (germline): GTSNPN, SVGIG (reference sequence). The CDR3 has 15 residues. Trimming took 2 bases from V and 7 from J; bases not matched to a gene: 8. The CDR3 sequence: CAWSSSGTANSPLHF. The CDR3 DNA reads as TGTGCCTGGAGTTCCTCCGGGACAGCGAATTCACCCCTCCACTTT.

J is TRBJ2-3 and V is TRBV3-1 (or the pseudogene TRBV3-2), with D tentatively TRBD1 (5 bases). Germline V CDR1 and CDR2: LGHDT, YNNKEL (reference sequence). V was clipped by 4 bases and J by 6 bases, with 8 bases between them. The CDR3 loop spans 12 amino acids. Here the CDR3 reads CASSPGYDTQYF. The DNA of the CDR3 is TGTGCCAGCAGCCCAGGGTACGATACGCAGTATTTT.

This chain connects TRBV6-6 to TRBJ2-7; D possibly corresponds to TRBD2 (5 bases). The V gene's germline CDR1 is MNHNY and CDR2 SVGAGI (reference sequence). The CDR3 is made up of 12 amino acids. The V end was cut by 7 bases, the J end by 4 bases, with 11 bases between. CDR3: CASTSRRYEQYF. CDR3 DNA: TGTGCCAGCACTTCTCGGAGGTACGAGCAGTACTTC.

The chain recombines TRBV19 with TRBJ1-5, with D possibly TRBD1 on 5 matching bases. Germline CDR1 is LNHDA and CDR2 is SQIVND (reference sequence). The CDR3 runs 13 residues. With 2 bases removed from V and 6 bases from J, the gap between germline ends came to 8 bases. Here the CDR3 DNA reads TGTGCCAGTAGTATAAACGGGGGTCAGCCCCAGCATTTT. Protein: CASSINGGQPQHF.

The CDR3 bases are TGTGCCAGTAGTATTTTGGACAGCGGATCCTATGGCTACACCTTC. Translation: CASSILDSGSYGYTF. This sequence joins TRBV19 and TRBJ1-2; perhaps TRBD1 as D (6 bases). Germline CDR1 LNHDA, CDR2 SQIVND (reference sequence). This CDR3 region has 15 residues. The germline V and J ends were trimmed by 3 bases and 4 bases, with 15 bases remaining between them.

The CDR3 coding sequence is TGTGCCACCAGCTACGGACAGGGCGGCCAGCCCCAGCATTTT. It codes for CATSYGQGGQPQHF. V gene TRBV15 combines with J gene TRBJ1-5, with 8 bases identical to TRBD1. Germline V gene sequence: CDR1 LNHNV, CDR2 YYDKDF (reference sequence). J lost 7 bases, V lost 5 bases, and 7 bases had no gene match. The CDR3 sequence is 14 residues long.

J is TRBJ1-1 and V is TRBV7-9; tentatively, D is TRBD1 (6 bases). Per the germline V gene, CDR1 is SEHNR and CDR2 is FQNEAQ (reference sequence). CDR3 length: 13 residues. V was shortened by 6 bases and J by 1 base, with 9 bases between the two germline ends. CDR3 sequence reads: CASSFRGNTEAFF. The CDR3 DNA is TGTGCCAGCAGTTTCAGGGGGAACACTGAAGCTTTCTTT.

This clone was picked up a small number of times. This chain connects TRBV19 to TRBJ2-3; tentatively, D is TRBD2 (6 bases). The V gene lost 1 base and the J gene lost 5 bases, with 10 bases spanning the gap. This CDR3 is 14 amino acids long. Per the germline V gene, CDR1 is LNHDA and CDR2 is SQIVND (reference sequence). The chain's CDR3 is CASSIAQGGDTQYF. For the CDR3, the DNA is TGTGCCAGTAGTATAGCGCAGGGAGGAGATACGCAGTATTTT. The full variable domain, in which reference TRBV19 and TRBJ2-3 provide the parts outside the CDR3, is DGGITQSPKYLFRKEGQNVTLSCEQNLNHDAMYWYRQDPGQGLRLIYYSQIVNDFQKGDIAEGYSVSREKKESFPLTVTSAQKNPTAFYLCASSIAQGGDTQYFGPGTRLTVL.

The chain recombines TRBV28 with TRBJ2-7, with D possibly matching TRBD1 (6 bases). Germline V gene sequence: CDR1 MDHEN, CDR2 SYDVKM. Trimming stripped 6 bases from V and 9 bases from J, with 24 bases between. The CDR3 consists of 15 residues. The CDR3 DNA sequence: TGTGCCAGCAGCACACCGGGACAACTGACGTCGGGGCAGTACTTC. It yields the protein CASSTPGQLTSGQYF.

The chain has TRBV9 and TRBJ2-3, with 10 bases aligning to TRBD2. V shed 4 bases and J 4 bases; nucleotides not matched to a gene: 18. Germline values: CDR1 SGDLS, CDR2 YYNGEE. CDR3 size: 19 residues. The CDR3 DNA reads TGTGCCAGCAGCCCACACCAACAAGCGGGGGGGCTGGGGGCAGATACGCAGTATTTT. Translation: CASSPHQQAGGLGADTQYF.

This rearrangement joins TRBV18 to TRBJ2-1, with 8 positions matching TRBD2. After removal of 0 bases from V and 8 bases from J, the junction contained 6 bases not matched to a gene. Germline lookup yields CDR1 KGHSH and CDR2 LQKENI. CDR3 length equals 15 residues. This chain's CDR3 is CASSPPSSGYHEQFF. Here the CDR3 DNA reads TGTGCCAGCTCACCACCCTCTAGCGGGTACCATGAGCAGTTCTTC.

This clone was picked up a small number of times. V is TRBV2 and J is TRBJ2-1, with 10 bases fitting TRBD1. Germline V gene lookup returns CDR1 SNHLY and CDR2 FYNNEI. The trim removed 7 bases at V and 6 bases at J, leaving 6 bases unmatched. CDR3 length: 14 residues. The CDR3 loop reads CASIPGQGLNEQFF. DNA of the CDR3: TGTGCCAGCATTCCGGGACAGGGGCTCAATGAGCAGTTCTTC. Together with reference TRBV2 and TRBJ2-1, the CDR3 gives the full variable domain: EPEVTQTPSHQVTQMGQEVILRCVPISNHLYFYWYRQILGQKVEFLVSFYNNEISEKSEIFDDQFSVERPDGSNFTLKIRSTKLEDSAMYFCASIPGQGLNEQFFGPGTRLTVL.

This chain links TRBV29-1 with TRBJ1-2, with D tentatively TRBD1 (5 bases). The germline CDR1 and CDR2 sequences are SQVTM and ANQGSEA. Trimming cost V 6 bases and J 4 bases, with 18 bases left between them. The CDR3 covers 14 residues. Here the CDR3 DNA reads TGCAGCGTAGACGATGGGCGGGACGCCTATGGCTACACCTTC. Its translation is CSVDDGRDAYGYTF.

V usage is TRBV5-1 and J usage is TRBJ1-2; D is perhaps TRBD1 (6 bases). CDR1 is SGHRS and CDR2 is YFSETQ in the germline V gene. This CDR3 region has 15 residues. V was pared by 0 bases and J by 2 bases, with 11 bases between. The CDR3 DNA reads as TGCGCCAGCAGCTTGGACCAACAGGGAAACTATGGCTACACCTTC. This sequence encodes CASSLDQQGNYGYTF.

The chain joins TRBV18 to TRBJ1-1; possibly TRBD1 for D (6 bases). V gave up 6 bases and J gave up 1 base, with 12 bases separating them. CDR1 KGHSH and CDR2 LQKENI come from the germline V gene. The CDR3 covers 14 residues. For the CDR3, the DNA is TGTGCCAGCTCCCGGGACACCGGGAACACTGAAGCTTTCTTT. As protein: CASSRDTGNTEAFF.

This chain's CDR3 is CASSRYPGSGRLYEQYF. CDR3 in DNA: TGTGCCAGCAGCCGTTATCCTGGAAGCGGGAGACTATACGAGCAGTACTTC. The V call is TRBV11-2, the J call TRBJ2-7, with 8 bases fitting TRBD2. This CDR3 contains 17 residues. Germline CDR1 and CDR2: SGHAT and FQNNGV. V lost 5 bases, J lost 4 bases, and 16 bases stayed unmatched.

This clone was detected only once. V usage is TRBV9 and J usage is TRBJ1-2; 10 bases line up with TRBD1. V trimming: 4 bases; J trimming: 0 bases; junction bases outside the gene matches: 9. The CDR3 is 17 amino acids. The germline V gene encodes CDR1 SGDLS and CDR2 YYNGEE. The CDR3 bases are TGTGCCAGCAGCACCGGGACAGGGGAGCGCCCTAACTATGGCTACACCTTC. Translation gives CASSTGTGERPNYGYTF.

This clone occurred once. This chain joins TRBV20-1 and TRBJ1-1; D remains ambiguous. This CDR3 contains 14 residues. Germline-derived CDR1 and CDR2 are DFQATT and SNEGSKA (reference sequence). With 3 bases removed from V and 1 base from J, the gap between germline ends came to 12 bases. CDR3 bases: TGCAGTGCTAGTTGGCGCCGAGGGAACACTGAAGCTTTCTTT. Amino acid sequence: CSASWRRGNTEAFF.